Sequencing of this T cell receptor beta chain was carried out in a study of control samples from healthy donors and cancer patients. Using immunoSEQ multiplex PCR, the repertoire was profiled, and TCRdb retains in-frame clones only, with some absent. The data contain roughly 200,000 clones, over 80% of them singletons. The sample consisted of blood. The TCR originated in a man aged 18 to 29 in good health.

The CDR3 here is CASSPRAGTSWNQPQHF. The CDR3 DNA follows: TGTGCCAGTAGTCCCCGGGCGGGGACATCTTGGAATCAGCCCCAGCATTTT. The chain has TRBV19 and TRBJ1-5, with a possible D match to TRBD1 (6 bases). The V end lost 5 bases, the J end lost 4 bases, and 21 bases lay between the germline ends. This CDR3 has 17 amino acids. The germline V gene encodes CDR1 LNHDA and CDR2 SQIVND (reference sequence).